Below are 21 T cell receptor beta chains sequenced from a single sample in a study of T cells in Graves' hyperthyroidism and ophthalmopathy. RNA transcripts gave rise to amplified TCR beta CDR3 regions. TCR CDR3 regions were first amplified by RT-PCR with HTBI primers. TCRdb processed the multiplex PCR reads anew with MiXCR; each CDR3 protein has one entry. The sample has 400,000 to 550,000 distinct CDR3 sequences; roughly a quarter are singletons. Sequencing was done on a sample of blood. These receptor sequences come from a woman in her 30s with Graves' ophthalmopathy.

This clonotype was seen ten or more times. J is TRBJ2-7 and V is TRBV2; D gene unclear. The length of the CDR3 is 14 residues. Germline values: CDR1 SNHLY, CDR2 FYNNEI. Trimming shortened V by 3 bases and J by 0 bases, and 9 bases separated the two germline ends. Here the CDR3 reads CASSDRSASYEQYF. As DNA, the CDR3 is TGTGCCAGCAGTGATCGATCAGCCTCCTACGAGCAGTACTTC.

In this sample, this clonotype turned up many times. The chain carries TRBV12-3 or TRBV12-4 and TRBJ1-2, with D possibly TRBD1 on 5 matching bases. The CDR3 extends over 12 amino acids. V was trimmed by 6 bases and J by 7 bases, leaving 12 bases between them. As DNA, the CDR3 is TGTGCCAGCAGCTGGGACCGCGGTGGCTACACCTTC. This codes for CASSWDRGGYTF.

This clonotype showed up many times. The V and J genes are TRBV12-3 or TRBV12-4 and TRBJ1-2; D may be TRBD1 (6 bases). This CDR3 region has 14 residues. V lost 6 bases, J lost 7 bases, and 18 bases lay in between. Here the CDR3 DNA reads TGTGCCAGCAGCCTACAGGGAGGTTTAGCTGGCTACACCTTC. It is translated as CASSLQGGLAGYTF.

Many counts were recorded for this clonotype. The chain uses TRBV5-5 and TRBJ1-2; D gene ambiguous. Germline V gives CDR1 SGHKS, CDR2 YYEKEE (reference sequence). The V end lost 0 bases, the J end lost 1 base, and 7 bases lay between the germline ends. This CDR3 region has 14 residues. DNA of the CDR3: TGTGCCAGCAGCTTGGGCTGGATTAACTATGGCTACACCTTC. It codes for CASSLGWINYGYTF.

V and J are TRBV6-1 and TRBJ1-3; 8 bases are a match to TRBD1. Trimming at V came to 5 bases and at J to 1 base, leaving 1 base not matched to a gene. The CDR3 covers 14 residues. Per germline, CDR1 MNHNS and CDR2 SASEGT. CDR3 bases: TGTGCCAGCAGTCAGGGGGCGTCTGGAAACACCATATATTTT. Its protein is CASSQGASGNTIYF.

This clonotype was counted many times. This chain links TRBV6-1 with TRBJ1-1, with D possibly TRBD1 on 5 matching bases. CDR3 length: 15 residues. Trimming cost V 7 bases and J 1 base, with 16 bases left between them. Germline V lookup: CDR1 MNHNS, CDR2 SASEGT. The CDR3 region is CASNPGGWANTEAFF. The CDR3 bases are TGTGCCAGCAATCCCGGGGGGTGGGCGAACACTGAAGCTTTCTTT.

This clonotype was counted at least ten times. This rearrangement joins TRBV11-1 to TRBJ2-7; 11 bases map to TRBD1. Per the germline V gene, CDR1 is SGHAT and CDR2 is FQDESV (reference sequence). Germline trimming cut 1 base from V and 2 bases from J; bases unmatched to any gene: 7. The CDR3 has 17 amino acids. CDR3 residues: CASSLVGTGGLTYEQYF. The CDR3 nucleotides read TGTGCCAGCAGCTTAGTCGGGACAGGGGGTCTGACCTACGAGCAGTACTTC.

The chain has TRBV6-1 and TRBJ1-1, with 7 bases lining up with TRBD1. V was pared by 6 bases and J by 1 base, with 11 bases of the junction left unmatched. The CDR3 runs to 16 residues. Per germline, CDR1 MNHNS and CDR2 SASEGT. The CDR3 nucleotides are TGTGCCAGCAGCCCCCGGTCTGGGACAGCGAACACTGAAGCTTTCTTT. Its protein is CASSPRSGTANTEAFF.

This clonotype came up many times. V usage is TRBV11-2 and J usage is TRBJ1-2; D uncertain. The ends were cut back, 2 bases at V and 3 bases at J, with 7 bases in the middle. This CDR3 has 13 amino acids. The germline V gene encodes CDR1 SGHAT and CDR2 FQNNGV. The DNA of the CDR3 is TGTGCCAGCAGCTTAAAGGTCCACTATGGCTACACCTTC. Translation: CASSLKVHYGYTF.

In its sample, this clonotype was seen many times. The V gene is TRBV20-1, the J gene TRBJ2-2; 7 bases fit TRBD1. Germline CDR1 reads DFQATT; CDR2 reads SNEGSKA (reference sequence). The V and J ends lost 5 bases and 5 bases, in that order; junction bases with no gene match: 8. The CDR3 is 14 residues long. DNA for the CDR3: TGCAGTGCTGCCTTGACAGGGCGGACCGGGGAGCTGTTTTTT. Translated, it gives CSAALTGRTGELFF.

At least ten counts were recorded for this clonotype. This chain joins TRBV6-5 and TRBJ1-1; no firm D call. V dropped 2 bases and J dropped 5 bases, with 12 bases sitting between them. Germline V gene data show CDR1 as MNHEY and CDR2 as SVGAGI. CDR3 size: 14 residues. The chain's CDR3 is CASSYTASRTEAFF. Written as DNA, the CDR3 is TGTGCCAGCAGTTACACCGCGTCGAGGACTGAAGCTTTCTTT.

This clonotype was observed many times. This chain joins TRBV4-1 and TRBJ2-7, with D perhaps TRBD1 or TRBD2 (7 bases each). Trimming removed 4 bases from V and 5 bases from J, with 18 bases in between. The germline CDR1 and CDR2 sequences are MGHRA and YSYEKL. The CDR3 has 15 amino acids. Here the CDR3 DNA reads TGCGCCAGCAGCCCTCGTACGACAGGGAGGGACGAGCAGTACTTC. Residues: CASSPRTTGRDEQYF.

This clonotype was detected ten times or more. This rearrangement joins TRBV2 to TRBJ1-2; D is uncertain. V lost 3 bases and J lost 4, with 15 bases in between. This CDR3 contains 15 residues. Germline CDR1 and CDR2: SNHLY and FYNNEI. CDR3 coding DNA: TGTGCCAGCAGTGATCGCGGATATTCAGGCTATGGCTACACCTTC. Translated, it gives CASSDRGYSGYGYTF.

The sample holds many counts of this clonotype. The chain uses TRBV2 and TRBJ1-2; D is unresolved. From germline, CDR1 is SNHLY and CDR2 FYNNEI. The CDR3 loop spans 14 amino acids. Trimming stripped 4 bases from V and 3 bases from J, with 12 bases between. The CDR3 DNA reads TGTGCCAGCAGTGTTTCGAACCTGGACTATGGCTACACCTTC. It encodes CASSVSNLDYGYTF.

The J gene is TRBJ2-5, the V gene TRBV12-3 or TRBV12-4; D is possibly TRBD2 (5 bases). With 5 bases removed from V and 5 bases from J, the gap between germline ends came to 21 bases. The length of the CDR3 is 16 residues. The CDR3 DNA is TGTGCCAGCAGTGAATGGGGAAGGGCTAGAGGGGAGACCCAGTACTTC. This encodes CASSEWGRARGETQYF.

The genes are TRBV12-5 and TRBJ2-7, with D uncertain. The germline CDR1 and CDR2 sequences are LGHNT and FRNRAP. With 6 bases removed from V and 3 bases from J, the gap between germline ends came to 9 bases. This CDR3 contains 12 residues. The CDR3 DNA reads as TGTGCTAGTGGATTCCAACGCTACGAGCAGTACTTC. Translating gives CASGFQRYEQYF.

There are many counts of this clonotype. V usage is TRBV12-3 or TRBV12-4 and J usage is TRBJ1-1; D may be TRBD1 (6 bases). Trimming pared 6 bases from V and 7 bases from J, leaving 18 bases between. The CDR3 spans 14 residues. The CDR3 sequence: CASSLDRIPSEAFF. CDR3 DNA sequence: TGTGCCAGCAGCCTCGACAGGATCCCTAGTGAAGCTTTCTTT.

Many counts were recorded for this clonotype. The J gene is TRBJ1-1, the V gene TRBV30, with a weak D call TRBD1 (5 bases). The CDR3 runs to 13 residues. Germline V gene lookup returns CDR1 GTSNPN and CDR2 SVGIG (reference sequence). V shed 4 bases and J shed 5 bases, with 14 bases lying between them. The CDR3 region is CAWTGRRTTEAFF. The CDR3, as DNA: TGTGCCTGGACGGGACGGCGAACAACTGAAGCTTTCTTT.

Ten or more counts support this clonotype. The chain is built from TRBV12-3 or TRBV12-4 and TRBJ2-5, with D uncertain. This CDR3 is built from 9 residues. The CDR3 bases are TGTGCACCCCGCGAGACCCAGTACTTC. Its translation: CAPRETQYF.

Many counts were recorded for this clonotype. The rearrangement links TRBV7-2 to TRBJ2-2, with D maybe TRBD1 (8 bases). The V gene's germline CDR1 is SGHTA and CDR2 FQGNSA. The CDR3 spans 14 residues. V lost 5 bases and J 6 bases, leaving 13 bases between the germline ends. CDR3 nucleotides: TGTGCCAGCAGCCTCACAGGGGGGGCCGGGGAGCTGTTTTTT. This sequence encodes CASSLTGGAGELFF.

This clonotype came up many times. The genes are TRBV6-1 and TRBJ1-2, with D perhaps TRBD1 (5 bases). The CDR3 is made up of 14 amino acids. From germline, CDR1 is MNHNS and CDR2 SASEGT. V lost 6 bases, J lost 8 bases, and 19 bases lay in between. The chain's CDR3 is CASRQPGDPPGYTF. The CDR3 DNA reads as TGTGCCAGCAGGCAACCGGGGGATCCACCCGGCTACACCTTC.